Below, 13 T cell receptor beta chains from the same sample are listed, as sequenced in a study of T cells expressing NK-cell markers (dated by TCRdb to 2018 to 2021). Receptors were amplified or captured by 5' RACE. The reads were generated on an Illumina HiSeq 2000. After TCRdb reprocessed the reads, each CDR3 protein sequence was kept as one row, without DNA. The sample's table lists a count of about 260,000 distinct CDR3 sequences. The top ten hold under 0.5% of the sample. Sequenced: blood T cells: a sorted CD56 or NKG2C T cell subset, CD4+ or CD8+ T cells, or bulk PBMC T cells (not recorded which). The receptors here all came from a young man in good health. Donor details come from another sample of the same person, matched by shared clones.

The rearrangement links TRBV5-1 to TRBJ1-1; TCRdb's assignment of TRBD1 cannot be checked, as there is no DNA. The CDR3 has 15 residues. Germline lookup yields CDR1 SGHRS and CDR2 YFSETQ. This chain's CDR3 is CASSLGRGRNTEAFF. The complete variable domain, with remaining parts taken from reference TRBV5-1 and TRBJ1-1, reads KAGVTQTPRYLIKTRGQQVTLSCSPISGHRSVSWYQQTPGQGLQFLFEYFSETQRNKGNFPGRFSGRQFSNSRSEMNVSTLELGDSALYLCASSLGRGRNTEAFFGQGTRLTVV.

This CDR3 is CAISESGNQETQYF. V is TRBV10-3 and J is TRBJ2-5. The CDR3 length is 14 residues. The V gene's germline CDR1 is ENHRY and CDR2 SYGVKD.

J is TRBJ1-1 and V is TRBV2; no DNA is available, so the TRBD1 call from TCRdb remains unchecked. Germline V CDR1 and CDR2: SNHLY, FYNNEI. The CDR3 sequence is 14 residues long. The CDR3 is CASREGQGRTEAFF.

V and J are TRBV4-2 and TRBJ2-2; the D call from TCRdb, TRBD1, cannot be confirmed without DNA. This CDR3 spans 16 amino acids. The V gene's germline CDR1 is LGHNA and CDR2 YNFKEQ. The CDR3 here is CASSLPGERDTGELFF.

V gene TRBV5-4 combines with J gene TRBJ2-1; no DNA is available, so the TRBD2 call from TCRdb remains unchecked. CDR1 SGHNT and CDR2 YYREEE come from the germline V gene (reference sequence). This CDR3 has 15 amino acids. The CDR3: CASSYGSDSYNEQFF. The variable domain in full, with the rest retrieved from reference TRBV5-4 and TRBJ2-1, is ETGVTQSPTHLIKTRGQQVTLRCSSQSGHNTVSWYQQALGQGPQFIFQYYREEENGRGNFPPRFSGLQFPNYSSELNVNALELDDSALYLCASSYGSDSYNEQFFGPGTRLTVL.

The chain uses TRBV10-3 and TRBJ2-5; TCRdb lists TRBD1, though no DNA is available to test this call. Germline V gene sequence: CDR1 ENHRY, CDR2 SYGVKD. The CDR3 is 15 residues long. The CDR3 sequence: CAISELGQGRETQYF.

The chain couples TRBV7-2 to TRBJ2-7; the TCRdb call, TRBD1, lacks DNA for checking. This CDR3 comprises 14 residues. CDR1 is SGHTA and CDR2 is FQGNSA in the germline V gene. Here the CDR3 reads CASSLDGKAYEQYF.

V gene TRBV12-3 or TRBV12-4 combines with J gene TRBJ2-1. CDR3 length: 14 residues. The CDR3 region is CASSLRVGVNEQFF.

The chain links TRBV29-1 to TRBJ2-3; the D call from TCRdb, TRBD2, cannot be confirmed without DNA. Germline V gives CDR1 SQVTM, CDR2 ANQGSEA. CDR3 length: 15 amino acids. CDR3 in amino acids: CSVEGLAGAPDTQYF.

The V gene is TRBV20-1, the J gene TRBJ1-5; TCRdb's D call, TRBD1, is unchecked because there is no DNA. The germline CDR1 and CDR2 sequences are DFQATT and SNEGSKA (reference sequence). CDR3 length equals 15 residues. CDR3 protein: CSASLSGQGNQPQHF.

The chain carries TRBV20-1 and TRBJ1-5; TCRdb indicates TRBD1, and absent DNA this call remains unverified. CDR3 length: 15 amino acids. Germline V gene data show CDR1 as DFQATT and CDR2 as SNEGSKA (reference sequence). CDR3 region: CSARNKQGANQPQHF.

The chain joins TRBV9 to TRBJ2-5; TCRdb lists TRBD1, though no DNA is available to test this call. Germline assignment: CDR1 SGDLS and CDR2 YYNGEE. This CDR3 has 15 amino acids. The CDR3 protein is CASSLAGERLETQYF.

V gene TRBV29-1 combines with J gene TRBJ2-1; the TCRdb call, TRBD2, lacks DNA for checking. Germline V gene sequence: CDR1 SQVTM, CDR2 ANQGSEA. CDR3 length: 14 amino acids. The CDR3 loop is CSVAWTSGFAEQFF.